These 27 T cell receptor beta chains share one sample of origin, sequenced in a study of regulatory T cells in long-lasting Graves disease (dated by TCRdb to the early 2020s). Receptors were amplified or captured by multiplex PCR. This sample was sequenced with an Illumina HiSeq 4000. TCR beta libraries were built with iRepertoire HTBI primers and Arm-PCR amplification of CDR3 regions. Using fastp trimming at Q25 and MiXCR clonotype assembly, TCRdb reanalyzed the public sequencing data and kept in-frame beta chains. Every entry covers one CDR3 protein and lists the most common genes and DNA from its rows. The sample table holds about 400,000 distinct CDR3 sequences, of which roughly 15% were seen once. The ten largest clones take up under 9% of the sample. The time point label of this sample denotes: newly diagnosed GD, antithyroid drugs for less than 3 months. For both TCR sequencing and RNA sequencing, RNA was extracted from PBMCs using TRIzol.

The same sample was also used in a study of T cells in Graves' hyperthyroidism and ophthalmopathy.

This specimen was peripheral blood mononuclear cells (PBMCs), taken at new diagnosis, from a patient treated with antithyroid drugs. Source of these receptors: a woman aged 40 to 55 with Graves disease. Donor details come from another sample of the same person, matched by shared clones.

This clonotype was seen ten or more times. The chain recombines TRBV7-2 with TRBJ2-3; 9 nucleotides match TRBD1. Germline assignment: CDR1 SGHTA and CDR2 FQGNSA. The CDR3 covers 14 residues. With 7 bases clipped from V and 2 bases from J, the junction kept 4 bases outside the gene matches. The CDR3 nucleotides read TGTGCCAGCAACCGGGACAGGGTCACAGATACGCAGTATTTT. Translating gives CASNRDRVTDTQYF.

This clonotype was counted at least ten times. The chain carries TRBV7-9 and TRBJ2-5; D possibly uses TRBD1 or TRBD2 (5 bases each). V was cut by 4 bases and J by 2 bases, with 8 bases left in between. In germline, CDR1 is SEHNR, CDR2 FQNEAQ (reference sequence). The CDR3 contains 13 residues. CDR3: CASSWDVQETQYF. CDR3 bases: TGTGCCAGCAGCTGGGACGTACAAGAGACCCAGTACTTC. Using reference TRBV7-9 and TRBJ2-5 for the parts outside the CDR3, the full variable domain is DTGVSQNPRHKITKRGQNVTFRCDPISEHNRLYWYRQTLGQGPEFLTYFQNEAQLEKSRLLSDRFSAERPKGSFSTLEIQRTEQGDSAMYLCASSWDVQETQYFGPGTRLLVL.

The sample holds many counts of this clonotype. The CDR3 spells CASSQAMAGLNSPLHF. In DNA, the CDR3 is TGTGCCAGCAGCCAAGCCATGGCAGGGTTGAATTCACCCCTCCACTTT. The rearrangement uses TRBV3-1 and TRBJ1-6; maybe TRBD1 (5 bases). Germline V gene data show CDR1 as LGHDT and CDR2 as YNNKEL (reference sequence). CDR3 length: 16 residues. The ends were cut back, 1 base at V and 7 bases at J, with 14 bases in the middle.

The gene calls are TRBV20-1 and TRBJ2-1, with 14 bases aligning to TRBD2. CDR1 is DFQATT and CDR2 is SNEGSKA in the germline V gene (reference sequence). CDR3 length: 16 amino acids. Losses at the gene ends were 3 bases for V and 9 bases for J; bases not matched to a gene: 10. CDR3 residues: CSARSGLAGETGEQFF. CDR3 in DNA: TGCAGTGCTAGGTCGGGACTAGCGGGAGAAACTGGTGAGCAGTTCTTC.

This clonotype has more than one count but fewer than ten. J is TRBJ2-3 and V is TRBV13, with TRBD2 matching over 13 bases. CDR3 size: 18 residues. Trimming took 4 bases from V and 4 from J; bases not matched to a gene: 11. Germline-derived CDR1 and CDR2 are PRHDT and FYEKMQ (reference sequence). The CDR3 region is CASSSPDGLAGAPDTQYF. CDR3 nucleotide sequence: TGTGCCAGCAGCTCACCCGATGGACTAGCGGGAGCTCCAGATACGCAGTATTTT.

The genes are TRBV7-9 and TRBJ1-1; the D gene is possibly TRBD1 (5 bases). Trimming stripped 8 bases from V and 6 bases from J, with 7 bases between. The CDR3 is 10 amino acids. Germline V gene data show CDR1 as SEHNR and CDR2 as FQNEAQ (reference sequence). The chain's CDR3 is CASGAPEAFF. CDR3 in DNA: TGTGCCAGCGGGGCCCCTGAAGCTTTCTTT.

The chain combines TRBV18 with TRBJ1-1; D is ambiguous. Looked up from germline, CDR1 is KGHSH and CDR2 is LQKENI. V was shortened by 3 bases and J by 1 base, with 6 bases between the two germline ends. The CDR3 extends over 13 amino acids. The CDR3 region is CASSPAENTEAFF. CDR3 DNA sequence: TGTGCCAGCTCACCTGCAGAGAACACTGAAGCTTTCTTT.

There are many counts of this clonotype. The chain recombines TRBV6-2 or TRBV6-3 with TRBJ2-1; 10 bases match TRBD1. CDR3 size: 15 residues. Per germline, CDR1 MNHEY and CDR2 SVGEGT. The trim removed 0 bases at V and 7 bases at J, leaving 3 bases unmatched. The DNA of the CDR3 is TGTGCCAGCAGTTACTCCGGGACAGGGGCTAATGAGCAGTTCTTC. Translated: CASSYSGTGANEQFF.

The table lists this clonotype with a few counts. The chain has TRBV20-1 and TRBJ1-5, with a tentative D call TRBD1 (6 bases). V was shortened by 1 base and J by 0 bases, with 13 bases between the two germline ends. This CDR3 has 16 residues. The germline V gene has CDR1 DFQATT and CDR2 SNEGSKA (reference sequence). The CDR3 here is CSARVTGTPSNQPQHF. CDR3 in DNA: TGCAGTGCTAGAGTAACCGGGACACCTAGCAATCAGCCCCAGCATTTT.

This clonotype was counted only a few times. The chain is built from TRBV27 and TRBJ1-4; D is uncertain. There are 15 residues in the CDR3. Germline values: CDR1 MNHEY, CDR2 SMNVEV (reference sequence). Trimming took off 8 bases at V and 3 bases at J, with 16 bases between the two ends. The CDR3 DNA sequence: TGTGCCAGCGGACCCCCGGGAGTAGCTAATGAAAAACTGTTTTTT. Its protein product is CASGPPGVANEKLFF.

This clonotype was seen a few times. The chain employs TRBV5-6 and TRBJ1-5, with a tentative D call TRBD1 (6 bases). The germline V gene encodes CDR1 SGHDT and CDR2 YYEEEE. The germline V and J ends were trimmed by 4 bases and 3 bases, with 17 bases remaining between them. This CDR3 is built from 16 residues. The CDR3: CASSNIRGGFNQPQHF. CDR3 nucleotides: TGTGCCAGCAGCAATATTAGGGGGGGTTTCAATCAGCCCCAGCATTTT.

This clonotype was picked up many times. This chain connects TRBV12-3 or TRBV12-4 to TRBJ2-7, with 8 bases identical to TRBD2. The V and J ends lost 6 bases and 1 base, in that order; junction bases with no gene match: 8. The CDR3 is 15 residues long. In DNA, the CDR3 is TGTGCCAGCAGAAATAGGCGGGAGGCTTCCTACGAGCAGTACTTC. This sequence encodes CASRNRREASYEQYF.

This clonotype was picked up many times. CDR3 residues: CASSETSETTPPPHEQFF. DNA of the CDR3: TGTGCCAGCAGTGAGACTAGCGAAACGACTCCCCCCCCACATGAGCAGTTCTTC. The chain couples TRBV25-1 to TRBJ2-1; 8 nucleotides match TRBD2. CDR1 and CDR2 (germline): MGHDK, SYGVNS. V lost 3 bases, J lost 8 bases, and 18 bases stayed unmatched. CDR3 size: 18 residues.

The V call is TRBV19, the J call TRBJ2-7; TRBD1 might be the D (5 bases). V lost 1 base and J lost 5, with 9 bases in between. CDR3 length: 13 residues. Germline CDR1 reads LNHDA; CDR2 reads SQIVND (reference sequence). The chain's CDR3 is CASSIVRGDEQYF. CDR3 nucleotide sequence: TGTGCCAGTAGTATAGTAAGGGGCGACGAGCAGTACTTC.

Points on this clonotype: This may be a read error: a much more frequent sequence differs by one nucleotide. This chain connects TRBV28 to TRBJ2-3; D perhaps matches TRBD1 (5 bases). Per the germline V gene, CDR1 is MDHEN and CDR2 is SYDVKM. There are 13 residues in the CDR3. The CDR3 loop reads CASRSQGSDTQCF. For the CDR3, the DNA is TGTGCCAGCAGGTCGCAGGGTTCAGATACGCAGTGTTTT.

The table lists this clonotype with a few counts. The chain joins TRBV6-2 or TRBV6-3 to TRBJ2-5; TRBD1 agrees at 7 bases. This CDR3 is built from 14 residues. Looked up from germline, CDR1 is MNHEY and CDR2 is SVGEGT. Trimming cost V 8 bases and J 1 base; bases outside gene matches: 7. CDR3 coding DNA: TGTGCCAGCGCCAGGGACAGACTCCAAGAGACCCAGTACTTC. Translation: CASARDRLQETQYF.

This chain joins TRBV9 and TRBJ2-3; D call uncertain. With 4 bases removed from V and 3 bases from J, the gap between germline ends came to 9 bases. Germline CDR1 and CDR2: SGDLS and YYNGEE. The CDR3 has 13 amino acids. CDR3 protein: CASSQKPTDTQYF. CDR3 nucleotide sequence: TGTGCCAGCAGCCAAAAACCAACAGATACGCAGTATTTT.

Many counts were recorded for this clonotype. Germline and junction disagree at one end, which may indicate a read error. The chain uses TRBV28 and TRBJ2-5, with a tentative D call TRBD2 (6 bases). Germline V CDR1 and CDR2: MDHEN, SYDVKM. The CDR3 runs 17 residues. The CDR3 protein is CASMGGDVGRRGEIQYF. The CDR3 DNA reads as TGTGCCAGCATGGGCGGGGACGTCGGTCGGAGAGGAGAGATCCAGTACTTC.

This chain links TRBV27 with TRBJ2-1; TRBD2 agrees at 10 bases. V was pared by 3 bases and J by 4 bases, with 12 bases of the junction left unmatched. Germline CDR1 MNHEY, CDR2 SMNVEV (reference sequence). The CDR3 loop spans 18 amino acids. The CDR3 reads CASSLYRLAGEGYNEQFF. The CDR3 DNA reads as TGTGCCAGCAGTTTGTATCGGCTAGCGGGGGAAGGGTACAATGAGCAGTTCTTC.

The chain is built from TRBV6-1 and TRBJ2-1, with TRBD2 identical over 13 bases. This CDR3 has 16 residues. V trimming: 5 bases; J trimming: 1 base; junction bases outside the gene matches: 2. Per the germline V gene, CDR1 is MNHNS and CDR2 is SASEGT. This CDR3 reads CASSTLAGGSYNEQFF. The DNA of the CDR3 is TGTGCCAGCAGTACACTAGCGGGAGGGTCCTACAATGAGCAGTTCTTC.

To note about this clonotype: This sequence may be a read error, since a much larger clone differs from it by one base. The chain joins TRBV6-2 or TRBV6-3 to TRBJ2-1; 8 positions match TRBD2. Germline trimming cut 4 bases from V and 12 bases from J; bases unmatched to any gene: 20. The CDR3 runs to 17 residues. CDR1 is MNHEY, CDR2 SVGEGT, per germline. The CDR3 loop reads CASSWTSSQLQRDGQFF. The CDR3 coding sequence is TGTGCCAGCAGTTGGACTAGCTCCCAGCTCCAGCGGGATGGGCAGTTCTTC.

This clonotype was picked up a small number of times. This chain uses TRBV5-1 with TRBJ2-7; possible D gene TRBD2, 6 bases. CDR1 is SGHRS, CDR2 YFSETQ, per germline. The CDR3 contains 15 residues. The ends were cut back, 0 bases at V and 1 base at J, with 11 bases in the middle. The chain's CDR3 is CASSLDLGGSYEQYF. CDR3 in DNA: TGCGCCAGCAGCTTGGACCTTGGGGGGTCCTACGAGCAGTACTTC.

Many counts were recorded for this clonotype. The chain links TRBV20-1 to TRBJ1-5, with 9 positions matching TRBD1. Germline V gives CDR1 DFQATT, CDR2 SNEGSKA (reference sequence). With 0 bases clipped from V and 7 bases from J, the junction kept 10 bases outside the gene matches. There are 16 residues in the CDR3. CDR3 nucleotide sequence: TGCAGTGCTAGAGACCCCCTGGACAGGGGAGGCCAGCCCCAGCATTTT. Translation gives CSARDPLDRGGQPQHF.

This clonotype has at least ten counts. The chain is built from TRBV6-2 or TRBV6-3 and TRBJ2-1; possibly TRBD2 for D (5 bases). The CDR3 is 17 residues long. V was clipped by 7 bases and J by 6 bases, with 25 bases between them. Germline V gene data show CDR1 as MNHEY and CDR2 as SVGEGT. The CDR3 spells CASKSPHGGFFGNEQFF. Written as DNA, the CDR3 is TGTGCCAGCAAATCCCCCCACGGAGGATTCTTCGGCAATGAGCAGTTCTTC.

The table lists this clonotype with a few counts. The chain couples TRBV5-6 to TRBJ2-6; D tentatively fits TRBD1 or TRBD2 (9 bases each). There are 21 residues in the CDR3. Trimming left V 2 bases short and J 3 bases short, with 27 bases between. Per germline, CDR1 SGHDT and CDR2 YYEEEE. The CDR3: CASSLIQGALREGLGANVLTF. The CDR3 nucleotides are TGTGCCAGCAGCTTAATACAGGGGGCTTTGCGGGAGGGCCTTGGGGCCAACGTCCTGACTTTC.

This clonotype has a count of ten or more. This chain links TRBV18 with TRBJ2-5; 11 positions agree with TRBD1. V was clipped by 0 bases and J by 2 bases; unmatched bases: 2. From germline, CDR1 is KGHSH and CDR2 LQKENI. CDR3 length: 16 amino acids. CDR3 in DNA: TGTGCCAGCTCACCACCGGGACAGGGGGGGCAAGAGACCCAGTACTTC. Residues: CASSPPGQGGQETQYF.

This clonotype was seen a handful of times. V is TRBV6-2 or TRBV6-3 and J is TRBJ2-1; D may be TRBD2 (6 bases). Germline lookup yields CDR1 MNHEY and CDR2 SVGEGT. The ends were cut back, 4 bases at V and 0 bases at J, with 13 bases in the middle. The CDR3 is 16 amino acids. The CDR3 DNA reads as TGTGCCAGCAGTTCTAGCGTCTATAGCTCCTACAATGAGCAGTTCTTC. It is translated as CASSSSVYSSYNEQFF.